This T cell receptor (beta chain) appears in the sequencing data of a study of OX40 agonist ivuxolimab in advanced cancers. With autoimmune disease history or systemic immunosuppression, patients were excluded. Here immunoSEQ multiplex PCR was the method, and the copy in TCRdb shows in-frame clones only, minus some. Of 15,000 to 20,000 clones listed, roughly 80% are singletons. The CDR3 length is 12 residues. CDR1 and CDR2 from the germline V gene are SGHNT and YENEEA. Trimming took off 8 bases at V and 3 bases at J, with 7 bases between the two ends. The sequence came from an adult with an advanced solid tumor such as melanoma, head and neck, liver or kidney cancer. This chain joins TRBV11-3 and TRBJ2-2, with D perhaps matching TRBD1 or TRBD2 (5 bases each). The source material was CD4+ or CD8+ T cells sorted from blood, sampled in a trial of the OX40 agonist ivuxolimab. CDR3 in DNA: TGTGCCAGCGGGGACGACACCGGGGAGCTGTTTTTT. Translating gives CASGDDTGELFF.